The following is a T cell receptor beta chain sequence with its context. Using immunoSEQ multiplex PCR, the repertoire was profiled, and TCRdb retains in-frame clones only, with some absent. The sample has some 42,000 clones, around nine tenths seen once. The sample originates from a study of T cell changes during pregnancy in multiple sclerosis. This TCR came from a female donor with multiple sclerosis, enrolled in a pregnancy study. The specimen was CD4+ T cells from peripheral blood mononuclear cells, collected after pregnancy.

The CDR3 DNA reads as TGTGCCAGCAGCCCACGGACAGGATGGGGCAACGGGGAGCTGTTTTTT. This gives the protein CASSPRTGWGNGELFF. V usage is TRBV7-3 and J usage is TRBJ2-2, with TRBD1 identical over 7 bases. Germline V gives CDR1 SGHTA, CDR2 FQGTGA. This CDR3 comprises 16 residues. The ends lost 5 bases at V and 7 bases at J; junction bases unmatched: 13.